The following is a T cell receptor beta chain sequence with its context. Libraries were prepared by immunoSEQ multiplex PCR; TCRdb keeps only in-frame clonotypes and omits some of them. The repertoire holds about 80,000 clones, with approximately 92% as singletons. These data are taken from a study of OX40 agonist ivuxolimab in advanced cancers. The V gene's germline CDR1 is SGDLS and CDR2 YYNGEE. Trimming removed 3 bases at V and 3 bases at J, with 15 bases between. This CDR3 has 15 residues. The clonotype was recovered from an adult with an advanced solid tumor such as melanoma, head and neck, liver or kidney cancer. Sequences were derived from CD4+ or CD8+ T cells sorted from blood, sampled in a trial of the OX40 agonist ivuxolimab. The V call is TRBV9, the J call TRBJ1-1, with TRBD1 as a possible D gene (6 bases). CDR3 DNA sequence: TGTGCCAGCAGCGACGCACAGGGTATGGACACTGAAGCTTTCTTT. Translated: CASSDAQGMDTEAFF.